This is a list of T cell receptor beta chains from one sample in a study of blood T cell repertoires in COVID-19. Repertoires were generated with immunoSEQ multiplex PCR, while TCRdb's copy carries only in-frame clones and drops some. The table has 200,000 to 250,000 clones, roughly four fifths seen once. Sequencing used peripheral blood. These receptors were collected from a woman older than 75 with COVID-19, enrolled during active disease. CDR3s include the opening cysteine and the closing phenylalanine or tryptophan. A D gene is named only where the DNA matches it firmly. Only some rows state a clone size, as once, few, many or a class for expanded clones.

v_call	d_call	clone_size	j_call	cdr3_nt	cdr3_aa
TRBV3-1/TRBV3-2	.	many	TRBJ1-2	TGTGCCAGCAGCCCCGAAGGCGGCTATGGCTACACCTTC	CASSPEGGYGYTF
TRBV6-2/TRBV6-3	TRBD1	.	TRBJ1-2	TGTGCCAGCAGCCTCAGGGGGCTAGGAGGCTACACCTTC	CASSLRGLGGYTF
TRBV29-1	.	.	TRBJ1-1	TGCAGCGTCTATATGAACACTGAAGCTTTCTTT	CSVYMNTEAFF
TRBV14	TRBD1	few	TRBJ2-5	TGTGCCAGCAGCCCCCTCCCCCGGGACAGCACACAAGAGACCCAGTACTTC	CASSPLPRDSTQETQYF
TRBV5-4	TRBD2	.	TRBJ2-7	TGTGCCAGCAGCTGGGGACTAGCGGGGGAGTCCTACGAGCAGTACTTC	CASSWGLAGESYEQYF
TRBV13	.	.	TRBJ2-7	TGTGCCAGCAGCTCGGGGACTGCCTACGAGCAGTACTTC	CASSSGTAYEQYF
TRBV9	TRBD2	.	TRBJ2-1	TGTGCCAGCAGCGTAGAGGGCGGGGGTTTGCACAATGAGCAGTTCTTC	CASSVEGGGLHNEQFF
TRBV24-1	TRBD2	once	TRBJ2-5	TGTGCCACCAGTCGGGCGGGAGACGAGACCCAGTACTTC	CATSRAGDETQYF
TRBV11-2	.	once	TRBJ2-1	TGTGCCAGCAGTAGCGGACTATTTGGTCATGAGCAGTTCTTC	CASSSGLFGHEQFF
TRBV25-1	.	.	TRBJ2-7	TGTGCCAGCAGTGAAGCGTGGGGCGGAGAGCAGTACTTC	CASSEAWGGEQYF
TRBV5-4	.	many	TRBJ1-6	TGTGCCAGCAGCTTGGGTGGCAGGGGAGAATCACCCCTCCACTTT	CASSLGGRGESPLHF
TRBV3-1/TRBV3-2	.	.	TRBJ2-1	TGTGCCAGCAGCGACCAGGGGACTGAGCAGTTCTTC	CASSDQGTEQFF
TRBV7-6	.	.	TRBJ1-4	TGTGCCAGCAGCTTAGACGCCGGAACTAATGAAAAACTGTTTTTT	CASSLDAGTNEKLFF
TRBV18	TRBD1	.	TRBJ2-5	TGTGCCGTCACAGGGGCAGACCGAGAGACCCAGTACTTC	CAVTGADRETQYF
TRBV7-9	.	.	TRBJ1-1	TGTGCCAGCAGCTCCCAACAGGGAACTGAAGCTTTCTTT	CASSSQQGTEAFF
TRBV19	TRBD1	.	TRBJ2-3	TGTGCCAGTAGCGACCCTGGACAGGACACAGATACGCAGTATTTT	CASSDPGQDTDTQYF
TRBV5-4	TRBD2	.	TRBJ2-1	TGTGCCAGCAGCCTTCCGGGACTAAGTACCAATGAGCAGTTCTTC	CASSLPGLSTNEQFF
TRBV7-3	TRBD2	.	TRBJ2-4	TGTGCCAGCAGCTTAGCGGGGGGTTTAGCCAAAAACATTCAGTACTTC	CASSLAGGLAKNIQYF
TRBV30	.	few	TRBJ2-7	TGTGCCTGGAGGCCAGGGGAGCAGTACTTC	CAWRPGEQYF
TRBV9	.	few	TRBJ1-6	TGTGCCAGCAGCTCTCAGGGTGGTAATTCACCCCTCCACTTT	CASSSQGGNSPLHF
TRBV19	.	.	TRBJ1-1	TGTGCCAGTAGTATTAGCCATCGGCAGGGCTTGAGCACTGAAGCTTTCTTT	CASSISHRQGLSTEAFF
TRBV5-8	TRBD1	.	TRBJ2-3	TGTGCCAGCAGCTTGTTGGGACAGGGGACAGATACGCAGTATTTT	CASSLLGQGTDTQYF
TRBV29-1	TRBD2	.	TRBJ2-7	TGCAGCGTGACCCCTCCGGGGGGCTCCTACGAGCAGTACTTC	CSVTPPGGSYEQYF
TRBV5-8	.	.	TRBJ2-5	TGTGCCAGCCCCTCGGGTTACTTAAAAGAGACCCAGTACTTC	CASPSGYLKETQYF
TRBV27	TRBD1	.	TRBJ1-4	TGTGCCAGCAGTCCAGACAGGGCGATTAATGAAAAACTGTTTTTT	CASSPDRAINEKLFF
TRBV5-5	TRBD1	.	TRBJ1-2	TGTGCCAGCAGCTCCCGACAGGGCAACTATGGCTACACCTTC	CASSSRQGNYGYTF
TRBV5-6	TRBD1	.	TRBJ1-6	TGTGCCAGCAGCCCCCTCGACAGGGTTTATTCACCCCTCCACTTT	CASSPLDRVYSPLHF
TRBV6-5	TRBD2	.	TRBJ2-2	TGTGCCAGCAGTTCTCTCAGCGGGAGGGCCGTCGGGGAGCTGTTTTTT	CASSSLSGRAVGELFF
TRBV13	.	.	TRBJ2-7	TGTGCCAGCAGCTCACCCAGTTCCTACGAGCAGTACTTC	CASSSPSSYEQYF